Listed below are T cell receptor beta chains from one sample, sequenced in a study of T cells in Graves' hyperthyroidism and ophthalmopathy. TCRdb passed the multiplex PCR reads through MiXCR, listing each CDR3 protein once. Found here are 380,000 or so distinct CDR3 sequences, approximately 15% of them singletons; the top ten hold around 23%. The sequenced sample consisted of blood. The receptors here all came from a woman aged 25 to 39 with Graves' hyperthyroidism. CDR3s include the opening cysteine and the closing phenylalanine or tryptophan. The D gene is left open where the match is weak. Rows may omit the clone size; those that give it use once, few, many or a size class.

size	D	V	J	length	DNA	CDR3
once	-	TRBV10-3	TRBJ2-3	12	TGTGCCATCAGTGATCTGGGGGGATCGCAGTATTTT	CAISDLGGSQYF
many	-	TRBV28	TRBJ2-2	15	TGTGCCAGCAGTTTTGGTTTAAGAAACACCGGGGAGCTGTTTTTT	CASSFGLRNTGELFF
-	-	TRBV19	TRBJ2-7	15	TGTGCCAGTAGTATTAGGGCAGCAGGGCCCTACGAGCAGTACTTC	CASSIRAAGPYEQYF
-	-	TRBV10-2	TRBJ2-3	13	TGCGCCAGCTGGAGCGGGCTCACAGATACGCAGTATTTT	CASWSGLTDTQYF
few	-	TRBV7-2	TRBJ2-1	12	TGTGCCAGCAGCTTAGAGCTGGGTGAGCAGTTCTTC	CASSLELGEQFF
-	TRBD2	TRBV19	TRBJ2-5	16	TGTGCCAGTAGTGGACAAGCGGGGCGGGGCCAAGAGACCCAGTACTTC	CASSGQAGRGQETQYF
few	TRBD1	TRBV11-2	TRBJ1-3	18	TGTGCCAGCAGCTCCTATTTCCGGACAGGGGGCTCTGGAAACACCATATATTTT	CASSSYFRTGGSGNTIYF
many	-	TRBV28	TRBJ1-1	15	TGTGCCAGCTATCGGATCGGGGGGATGGACACTGAAGCTTTCTTT	CASYRIGGMDTEAFF
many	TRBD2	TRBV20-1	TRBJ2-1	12	TGCAGTGCTCGGGAGGGGGACAATGAGCAGTTCTTC	CSAREGDNEQFF
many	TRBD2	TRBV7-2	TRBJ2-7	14	TGTGCCAGCAGTGGGGGGGGAAGCTCCTACGAGCAGTACTTC	CASSGGGSSYEQYF
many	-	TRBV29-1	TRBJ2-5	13	TGCAGCGTTGAAGAGTGGGAAGGAGAGACCCAGTACTTC	CSVEEWEGETQYF
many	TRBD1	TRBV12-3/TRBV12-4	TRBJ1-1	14	TGTGCCAGCACCTCGGGACAGGGGACCACTGAAGCTTTCTTT	CASTSGQGTTEAFF
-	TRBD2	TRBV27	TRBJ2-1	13	TGTGCCAGCAGTTTATGGGTAGCGGGAGAGTTGTTCTTC	CASSLWVAGELFF